The rows below give T cell receptor beta chains drawn from one sample of a study of post-analysis software for immune sequencing data. MiXCR was run by TCRdb on the PCR reads, yielding one entry per CDR3 protein. Of roughly 670,000 distinct CDR3 sequences in the sample, around 60% were seen once. The sequencing input was blood. These receptors were collected from a girl between 2 and 10 years old with multiple sclerosis. Both conserved end residues are part of each CDR3. D genes are given only for firm matches. Some rows mark clone size as missing; the rest say once, few, many or name a class of expanded clone.

clone size: few; D gene: .; V gene: TRBV29-1; J gene: TRBJ2-7; CDR3 DNA: TGCAGCGTTAGGGTGAGCGCGCCCTACGAGCAGTACTTC; CDR3 protein: CSVRVSAPYEQYF
clone size: few; D gene: TRBD1; V gene: TRBV12-3/TRBV12-4; J gene: TRBJ2-1; CDR3 DNA: TGTGCCAGCAGTCGACAGGGCCTCTACAATGAGCAGTTCTTC; CDR3 protein: CASSRQGLYNEQFF
clone size: few; D gene: TRBD2; V gene: TRBV20-1; J gene: TRBJ2-5; CDR3 DNA: TGCAGTGCTAGAGACGCGGGAGGGCCGGGGGAGCAGTACTTC; CDR3 protein: CSARDAGGPGEQYF
clone size: .; D gene: .; V gene: TRBV7-2; J gene: TRBJ2-1; CDR3 DNA: TGTGCCAGCAGCCGGGACTGGGTCGCGCAGTTCTTC; CDR3 protein: CASSRDWVAQFF
clone size: .; D gene: .; V gene: TRBV3-1; J gene: TRBJ2-3; CDR3 DNA: TGTGCCAGCACCGGGACGCTTGTGAGGGGTACGCAGTATTTT; CDR3 protein: CASTGTLVRGTQYF
clone size: .; D gene: .; V gene: TRBV2; J gene: TRBJ2-5; CDR3 DNA: TGTGCCAGCAGTAGGGTTGGCGGTCAAGAGACCCAGTACTTC; CDR3 protein: CASSRVGGQETQYF
clone size: few; D gene: .; V gene: TRBV12-3/TRBV12-4; J gene: TRBJ1-2; CDR3 DNA: TGTGCCAACAAGGGGACGGGGAGAAACTATGGCTACACCTTC; CDR3 protein: CANKGTGRNYGYTF
clone size: few; D gene: TRBD1; V gene: TRBV6-6; J gene: TRBJ2-7; CDR3 DNA: TGTGCCAGCAGTTTCCTCCGGGACAGGGTAATCTACGAGCAGTACTTC; CDR3 protein: CASSFLRDRVIYEQYF
clone size: .; D gene: TRBD2; V gene: TRBV7-2; J gene: TRBJ2-7; CDR3 DNA: TGTGCCAGCGCGAGGAGGCTAGCGGGAGGCGAGCAGTACTTC; CDR3 protein: CASARRLAGGEQYF
clone size: .; D gene: .; V gene: TRBV11-2; J gene: TRBJ2-5; CDR3 DNA: TGTGCCAACAGCGTTTGGGCAGGCTACCAAGAGACCCAGTACTTC; CDR3 protein: CANSVWAGYQETQYF
clone size: .; D gene: .; V gene: TRBV20-1; J gene: TRBJ2-7; CDR3 DNA: TGCAGTGCTAGAGAGAATCCCTCTCGGGAGCAGTACTTC; CDR3 protein: CSARENPSREQYF
clone size: .; D gene: TRBD1; V gene: TRBV2; J gene: TRBJ2-1; CDR3 DNA: TGTGCCAGCAGTGACCGGGACAGGGGAAACAATGAGCAGTTCTTC; CDR3 protein: CASSDRDRGNNEQFF
clone size: .; D gene: .; V gene: TRBV29-1; J gene: TRBJ1-2; CDR3 DNA: TGCAGCGTAGTGGTTCCCGTCTATGGCTACACCTTC; CDR3 protein: CSVVVPVYGYTF
clone size: .; D gene: .; V gene: TRBV7-2; J gene: TRBJ1-5; CDR3 DNA: TGTGCCAGCAGCTTAGTATGGACACTTAATCAGCCCCAGCATTTT; CDR3 protein: CASSLVWTLNQPQHF
clone size: few; D gene: .; V gene: TRBV9; J gene: TRBJ1-2; CDR3 DNA: TGTGCCAGCAGCGTAGTCCAGGGCCCTAACTATGGCTACACCTTC; CDR3 protein: CASSVVQGPNYGYTF
clone size: few; D gene: .; V gene: TRBV29-1; J gene: TRBJ1-2; CDR3 DNA: TGCAGCGTTGTTGGGGATACGGGCTACACCTTC; CDR3 protein: CSVVGDTGYTF
clone size: few; D gene: TRBD1; V gene: TRBV20-1; J gene: TRBJ1-2; CDR3 DNA: TGCAGTGCTAGAGATACCGGACAGGGAACCTCTAACTATGGCTACACCTTC; CDR3 protein: CSARDTGQGTSNYGYTF
clone size: .; D gene: .; V gene: TRBV20-1; J gene: TRBJ2-3; CDR3 DNA: TGCAGTGCTCCACAGATCGTTGCAGATACGCAGTATTTT; CDR3 protein: CSAPQIVADTQYF
clone size: .; D gene: .; V gene: TRBV20-1; J gene: TRBJ1-2; CDR3 DNA: TGCAGTGCCATAAACGATCAGGGCTACACCTTC; CDR3 protein: CSAINDQGYTF
clone size: few; D gene: TRBD1; V gene: TRBV4-1; J gene: TRBJ1-2; CDR3 DNA: TGCGCCAGCAGCCACCCGGGACAGAGAGCCTATGGCTACACCTTC; CDR3 protein: CASSHPGQRAYGYTF
clone size: .; D gene: .; V gene: TRBV6-1; J gene: TRBJ2-5; CDR3 DNA: TGTGCCAGCAGTGAAGATGAAGCTGGTTGGTCGGAGACCCAGTACTTC; CDR3 protein: CASSEDEAGWSETQYF
clone size: .; D gene: .; V gene: TRBV12-3/TRBV12-4; J gene: TRBJ2-1; CDR3 DNA: TGTGCCAGCAGTCCCAGGGGCAGCGATGAGCAGTTCTTC; CDR3 protein: CASSPRGSDEQFF
clone size: once; D gene: .; V gene: TRBV12-3/TRBV12-4; J gene: TRBJ1-5; CDR3 DNA: TGTGCCAGCGGCAGGACAGAAAATCAGCCCCAGCATTTT; CDR3 protein: CASGRTENQPQHF
clone size: .; D gene: .; V gene: TRBV12-3/TRBV12-4; J gene: TRBJ1-1; CDR3 DNA: TGTGCCAGCAGTGTCCACGGGGGCTCGAACACTGAAGCTTTCTTT; CDR3 protein: CASSVHGGSNTEAFF
clone size: .; D gene: TRBD2; V gene: TRBV6-5; J gene: TRBJ2-3; CDR3 DNA: TGTGCCAGCAGTTACTCGAGGGGACTAGCAATGACAGATACGCAGTATTTT; CDR3 protein: CASSYSRGLAMTDTQYF
clone size: .; D gene: .; V gene: TRBV5-6; J gene: TRBJ2-3; CDR3 DNA: TGTGCCAGCAGCTTGATGGGAACCGACCTGACAGATACGCAGTATTTT; CDR3 protein: CASSLMGTDLTDTQYF
clone size: .; D gene: .; V gene: TRBV11-2; J gene: TRBJ1-2; CDR3 DNA: TGTGCCAGCAGCTTAGATCTGAGTAGGGACTATGGCTACACCTTC; CDR3 protein: CASSLDLSRDYGYTF
clone size: .; D gene: .; V gene: TRBV12-3/TRBV12-4; J gene: TRBJ2-5; CDR3 DNA: TGTGCCAGCAGTTTAGAGGTGGGGGGACCCTGGGAGACCCAGTACTTC; CDR3 protein: CASSLEVGGPWETQYF
clone size: once; D gene: TRBD1; V gene: TRBV7-8; J gene: TRBJ2-4; CDR3 DNA: TGTGCCAGCAGCTTTCTCAGGGGGCCTCGGCGAAAAAACATTCAGTACTTC; CDR3 protein: CASSFLRGPRRKNIQYF
clone size: .; D gene: .; V gene: TRBV4-2; J gene: TRBJ1-6; CDR3 DNA: TGTGCCAGCAGCCAAGCTGACAGGAGCTCCTATAATTCACCCCTCCACTTT; CDR3 protein: CASSQADRSSYNSPLHF
clone size: .; D gene: .; V gene: TRBV21-1; J gene: TRBJ2-1; CDR3 DNA: TGTGCCAGCAGCAAAGGGGACTCCGGGGGCGATGAGCAGTTCTTC; CDR3 protein: CASSKGDSGGDEQFF
clone size: few; D gene: .; V gene: TRBV6-2/TRBV6-3; J gene: TRBJ2-2; CDR3 DNA: TGTGCCAGCAGTCCGCGGGGCACCGGGGAGCTGTTTTTT; CDR3 protein: CASSPRGTGELFF
clone size: .; D gene: .; V gene: TRBV29-1; J gene: TRBJ2-1; CDR3 DNA: TGCAGCGTGGTCTCAGAGTACCGGTACAATGAGCAGTTCTTC; CDR3 protein: CSVVSEYRYNEQFF
clone size: .; D gene: .; V gene: TRBV27; J gene: TRBJ2-3; CDR3 DNA: TGTGCCGGCACCATCACAGATACGCAGTATTTT; CDR3 protein: CAGTITDTQYF
clone size: .; D gene: .; V gene: TRBV3-1; J gene: TRBJ2-3; CDR3 DNA: TGTGCCAGCAGCCAAGTGGCGGGTTTCCCAGATACGCAGTATTTT; CDR3 protein: CASSQVAGFPDTQYF
clone size: .; D gene: TRBD2; V gene: TRBV20-1; J gene: TRBJ2-7; CDR3 DNA: TGCAGTGCTACTCTAGCGGGCTACGAGCAGTACTTC; CDR3 protein: CSATLAGYEQYF
clone size: .; D gene: .; V gene: TRBV20-1; J gene: TRBJ2-7; CDR3 DNA: TGCAGTGCCAACCCGGGGGGCGGGTACGAGCAGTACTTC; CDR3 protein: CSANPGGGYEQYF
clone size: .; D gene: .; V gene: TRBV27; J gene: TRBJ2-5; CDR3 DNA: TGTGCCAGCCGAGTACAGGGTACAGAGACCCAGTACTTC; CDR3 protein: CASRVQGTETQYF
clone size: .; D gene: .; V gene: TRBV12-3/TRBV12-4; J gene: TRBJ1-1; CDR3 DNA: TGTGCCAGCAGTTTGACAGCACTACAACCCCAGAACACTGAAGCTTTCTTT; CDR3 protein: CASSLTALQPQNTEAFF
clone size: .; D gene: TRBD2; V gene: TRBV7-2; J gene: TRBJ2-3; CDR3 DNA: TGTGCCAGCAGCTTTACTAGCGGGAGCAGCACAGATACGCAGTATTTT; CDR3 protein: CASSFTSGSSTDTQYF
clone size: .; D gene: TRBD1; V gene: TRBV20-1; J gene: TRBJ2-7; CDR3 DNA: TGCAGTGCTAGAGATCCAACAGGGGGATCCTACGAGCAGTACTTC; CDR3 protein: CSARDPTGGSYEQYF
clone size: .; D gene: TRBD2; V gene: TRBV20-1; J gene: TRBJ2-3; CDR3 DNA: TGCAGTGCCCTGACTAGCGGGGGGGCGACAGATACGCAGTATTTT; CDR3 protein: CSALTSGGATDTQYF
clone size: .; D gene: TRBD2; V gene: TRBV20-1; J gene: TRBJ2-1; CDR3 DNA: TGCAGTGCTAGAGATCCCACTAGCGGGGACAATGAGCAGTTCTTC; CDR3 protein: CSARDPTSGDNEQFF
clone size: .; D gene: TRBD1; V gene: TRBV29-1; J gene: TRBJ2-1; CDR3 DNA: TGCAGCGTTGTCCGGGACAGGGCGGACAATGAGCAGTTCTTC; CDR3 protein: CSVVRDRADNEQFF
clone size: .; D gene: .; V gene: TRBV20-1; J gene: TRBJ1-2; CDR3 DNA: TGCAGTGCCTGGGACCCCCCGGGCAGGGGCTACACCTTC; CDR3 protein: CSAWDPPGRGYTF
clone size: .; D gene: TRBD1; V gene: TRBV6-6; J gene: TRBJ1-4; CDR3 DNA: TGTGCCAGCAGTTACGGGAAGACAGGGAATGAAAAACTGTTTTTT; CDR3 protein: CASSYGKTGNEKLFF
clone size: few; D gene: TRBD2; V gene: TRBV10-3; J gene: TRBJ2-7; CDR3 DNA: TGTGCCATCAGTGAGTCGATCACGGGGGGAGAGCAGTACTTC; CDR3 protein: CAISESITGGEQYF
clone size: .; D gene: .; V gene: TRBV7-2; J gene: TRBJ2-3; CDR3 DNA: TGTGCCAGCAGCTTAGACAGAATCACAGATACGCAGTATTTT; CDR3 protein: CASSLDRITDTQYF
clone size: .; D gene: .; V gene: TRBV5-5; J gene: TRBJ2-4; CDR3 DNA: TGTGCCAGCAGCTTGGTTACGAAGCAATTTCCGGAGTTAGCCAAAAACATTCAGTACTTC; CDR3 protein: CASSLVTKQFPELAKNIQYF
clone size: .; D gene: .; V gene: TRBV12-3/TRBV12-4; J gene: TRBJ2-3; CDR3 DNA: TGTGCCAGCACCACCTACACAGATACGCAGTATTTT; CDR3 protein: CASTTYTDTQYF
clone size: few; D gene: .; V gene: TRBV12-3/TRBV12-4; J gene: TRBJ2-5; CDR3 DNA: TGTGCCAGCAGGCCCCGGAGACCGTCAGAGACCCAGTACTTC; CDR3 protein: CASRPRRPSETQYF
clone size: .; D gene: .; V gene: TRBV11-2; J gene: TRBJ2-7; CDR3 DNA: TGTGCCAGCAGCTCAATCCTGTCCGGGGCCGCCTACGAGCAGTACTTC; CDR3 protein: CASSSILSGAAYEQYF
clone size: .; D gene: .; V gene: TRBV18; J gene: TRBJ2-4; CDR3 DNA: TGTGCCAGCTCACCACAGGCAGTCCTAGCCAAAAACATTCAGTACTTC; CDR3 protein: CASSPQAVLAKNIQYF
clone size: .; D gene: .; V gene: TRBV12-3/TRBV12-4; J gene: TRBJ1-2; CDR3 DNA: TGTGCCAGCAGTTCTGACGTGATCTGTGGCTACACCTTC; CDR3 protein: CASSSDVICGYTF
clone size: .; D gene: TRBD2; V gene: TRBV7-3; J gene: TRBJ2-1; CDR3 DNA: TGTGCCAGCAGCTTAAGGACTAGCGGGATATACAATGAGCAGTTCTTC; CDR3 protein: CASSLRTSGIYNEQFF
clone size: .; D gene: TRBD2; V gene: TRBV6-1; J gene: TRBJ2-1; CDR3 DNA: TGTGCCAGCAGTGGCCACCTAGCGGGAGTAAATGAGCAGTTCTTC; CDR3 protein: CASSGHLAGVNEQFF
clone size: many; D gene: .; V gene: TRBV6-6; J gene: TRBJ1-2; CDR3 DNA: TGTGCCAGCAGTTACGTTGGGTTCAACTATGGCTACACCTTC; CDR3 protein: CASSYVGFNYGYTF
clone size: .; D gene: .; V gene: TRBV6-5; J gene: TRBJ2-1; CDR3 DNA: TGTGCCAGCAGCCCCCTCGGGCCCGAGCAGTTCTTC; CDR3 protein: CASSPLGPEQFF
clone size: .; D gene: .; V gene: TRBV7-9; J gene: TRBJ2-7; CDR3 DNA: TGTGCCAGCAGCTTAGACGCCGGTAGACACCGCTACGAGCAGTACTTC; CDR3 protein: CASSLDAGRHRYEQYF